This T cell receptor (beta chain) originates from a study of blood T cells in healthy people across ages. The wider study: Template switching retrieved approximately one barcoded beta molecule for each two T cells.

Per-sample PBMC isolation yielded at least 6.5 million cells. PCR was performed a second time for about 6 to 11 cycles using a sample-barcoded 5' primer and a J-beta primer mix. TCRdb passed the 5' RACE reads through MiXCR, listing each CDR3 protein once. Among approximately 1.5 million distinct CDR3 sequences listed, roughly 32% were seen once. The germline CDR1 and CDR2 sequences are SGHRS and YFSETQ. Unmatched junction bases numbered 7, after V lost 6 bases and J lost 2 bases. The CDR3 is 14 residues long. Material for sequencing was blood. This clonotype originated in a woman between 25 and 40 years old in good health. The chain couples TRBV5-1 to TRBJ2-5; 7 nucleotides match TRBD2. CDR3: CASMASGVQETQYF. The CDR3 DNA reads as TGCGCCAGCATGGCAAGCGGGGTACAAGAGACCCAGTACTTC.